This is a list of T cell receptor beta chains from one sample in a study of blood T cell repertoires in COVID-19. Libraries were prepared by immunoSEQ multiplex PCR; TCRdb keeps only in-frame clonotypes and omits some of them. This sample carries some 290,000 clones, approximately 89% of them seen once, and the ten largest clones take roughly a tenth. The sequenced sample consisted of PBMCs or T cells enriched from blood (not recorded which). These receptors were collected from a woman younger than 45 who had recovered from COVID-19. Both conserved end residues are trimmed from each CDR3.

J: TRBJ1-1; V: TRBV5-6; CDR3: ASSLVAGTEAF
J: TRBJ2-2; V: TRBV7-9; CDR3: ASSGHHWKNTGELF
J: TRBJ1-2; V: TRBV7-9; CDR3: ASSPQGNYYGYT
J: TRBJ2-3; V: TRBV10-3; CDR3: AISGSVGTDTQY
J: TRBJ2-2; V: TRBV7-9; CDR3: ASRPNGQPDGELF
J: TRBJ2-1; V: TRBV28; CDR3: ASRYQGDGYYNEQF
J: TRBJ1-1; V: TRBV7-2; CDR3: ASSLHGAERYTEAF
J: TRBJ2-1; V: TRBV5-6; CDR3: ASSLDGPSGYNEQF
J: TRBJ1-1; V: TRBV13; CDR3: ASSLGLGTGNFNTEAF
J: TRBJ2-1; V: TRBV24-1; CDR3: ATSDFGGRAYNEQF
J: TRBJ1-6; V: TRBV9; CDR3: ASSARGGSYSPLH
J: TRBJ2-7; V: TRBV6-6; CDR3: ASSYPPYEQY
J: TRBJ1-2; V: TRBV28; CDR3: ASSTGTGGAFLAGYT
J: TRBJ2-5; V: TRBV11-1; CDR3: ASSLALSTQETQY
J: TRBJ2-3; V: TRBV2; CDR3: ATASGRTDTQY
J: TRBJ1-5; V: TRBV4-1; CDR3: ASSQDFPSDQPQH
J: TRBJ2-7; V: TRBV19; CDR3: ASTPTSTGGGEQY
J: TRBJ2-2; V: TRBV12-3/TRBV12-4; CDR3: ASRTGDAGELF
J: TRBJ2-7; V: TRBV4-1; CDR3: ASTERTGGTYEQY
J: TRBJ2-7; V: TRBV6-1; CDR3: ASRERLAGRSYEQY
J: TRBJ1-1; V: TRBV12-5; CDR3: ASGLETHDRFGTEAF
J: TRBJ1-5; V: TRBV28; CDR3: ASSLGQGHQPQH